The rows below give T cell receptor beta chains drawn from one sample of a study of response to subunit inactivated influenza vaccine. TCRdb itself ran the RT-PCR reads through MiXCR, one entry per CDR3 protein. The sample records approximately 680,000 distinct CDR3 sequences, around 14% being singletons. Sequenced material: PBMCs from blood, taken roughly 12 days after vaccination. The receptors shown here come from a man between 45 and 60 years old who received an inactivated influenza vaccine. Both conserved end residues are part of each CDR3. Each record gives: clone size, J gene, D gene, V gene, CDR3 protein, CDR3 DNA. The D gene is left open where the match is weak. Clone size is given for some rows only: seen once, a few or many times, or a class if the clone is expanded.

few TRBJ2-3 NA TRBV4-2 CASTKRGGGRPDTQYF TGTGCCAGCACCAAACGGGGTGGGGGGCGCCCAGATACGCAGTATTTT
NA TRBJ2-7 NA TRBV5-1 CASSLVYESSYEQYF TGCGCCAGCAGCTTGGTCTATGAATCCTCCTACGAGCAGTACTTC
few TRBJ1-5 TRBD1 TRBV12-3/TRBV12-4 CASTPDRTHQPQHF TGTGCCAGCACCCCGGACAGGACGCATCAGCCCCAGCATTTT
few TRBJ1-2 TRBD1 TRBV15 CATSLEDGDRVGYTF TGTGCCACCAGCCTTGAAGACGGGGACAGGGTCGGCTACACCTTC
many TRBJ2-7 NA TRBV12-3/TRBV12-4 CASSLDTHEQYF TGTGCCAGCAGTTTAGACACCCACGAGCAGTACTTC
NA TRBJ2-3 TRBD1 TRBV5-1 CASSLSRTGGSGDTQYF TGCGCCAGCAGCTTGTCCCGGACAGGGGGCTCGGGGGATACGCAGTATTTT
NA TRBJ1-5 NA TRBV7-9 CASSQNGNQPQHF TGTGCCAGCAGCCAAAACGGAAATCAGCCCCAGCATTTT
NA TRBJ2-3 TRBD2 TRBV20-1 CSARDRLAGWRTDTQYF TGCAGTGCTAGAGATCGACTAGCGGGGTGGAGGACAGATACGCAGTATTTT
NA TRBJ2-5 TRBD2 TRBV20-1 CSAGTMQETQYF TGCAGTGCCGGGACTATGCAAGAGACCCAGTACTTC
NA TRBJ2-5 NA TRBV5-1 CASSQSGSETQYF TGCGCCAGCAGCCAGTCGGGTTCTGAGACCCAGTACTTC